These 2 T cell receptor beta chains share one sample of origin, sequenced in a study of shared clonotypes between healthy human individuals. Sequencing was performed with immunoSEQ multiplex PCR; in TCRdb, only in-frame clones are kept and a portion is missing. Of nearly 1 million clones in the sample, about 80% were seen once. Specimen: memory CD4+ T cells sorted from blood. The subset here: CD45RA-negative fraction. Receptor source: a young man in good health.

This clone showed up just a few times. This sequence joins TRBV7-3 and TRBJ2-3; weak D call: TRBD2 (5 bases). V was shortened by 4 bases and J by 1 base, with 6 bases between the two germline ends. Looked up from germline, CDR1 is SGHTA and CDR2 is FQGTGA. The CDR3 runs to 13 residues. CDR3 in amino acids: CASSSAGTDTQYF. CDR3 bases: TGTGCCAGCAGCTCAGCGGGCACAGATACGCAGTATTTT. The full variable domain, completed using reference TRBV7-3 and TRBJ2-3, is GAGVSQTPSNKVTEKGKYVELRCDPISGHTALYWYRQSLGQGPEFLIYFQGTGAADDSGLPNDRFFAVRPEGSVSTLKIQRTERGDSAVYLCASSSAGTDTQYFGPGTRLTVL.

The chain combines TRBV30 with TRBJ2-5, with 8 bases fitting TRBD2. The germline CDR1 and CDR2 sequences are GTSNPN and SVGIG (reference sequence). The CDR3 is made up of 15 amino acids. J gave up 9 bases and V 3 bases, and 15 bases lay outside the gene matches. The CDR3: CAWSGVAGGPRAQYF. CDR3 bases: TGTGCCTGGAGCGGGGTGGCGGGAGGCCCCCGCGCCCAGTACTTC.